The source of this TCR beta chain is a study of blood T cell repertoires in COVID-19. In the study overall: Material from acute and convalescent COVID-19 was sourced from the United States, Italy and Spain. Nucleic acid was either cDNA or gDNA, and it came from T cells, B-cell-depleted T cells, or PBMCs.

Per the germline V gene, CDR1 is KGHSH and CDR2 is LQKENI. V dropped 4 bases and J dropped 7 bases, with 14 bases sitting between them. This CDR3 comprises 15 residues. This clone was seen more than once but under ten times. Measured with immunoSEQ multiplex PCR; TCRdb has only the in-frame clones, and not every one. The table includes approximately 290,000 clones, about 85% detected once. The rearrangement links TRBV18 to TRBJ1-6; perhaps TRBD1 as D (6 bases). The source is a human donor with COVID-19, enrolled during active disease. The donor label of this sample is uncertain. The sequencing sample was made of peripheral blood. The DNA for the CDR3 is TGTGCCAGCTCACGGACAGAAAGAGCGAATTCACCCCTCCACTTT. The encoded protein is CASSRTERANSPLHF.